This TCR beta chain comes out of a study of cytomegalovirus exposure and HLA in healthy donors. Background on the study: In a later analysis, it was reported that the 90 to 150 validation repertoires had been produced on the same platform as the 500 to 850 repertoires belonging to the first cohort.

A remark on this clone: What it binds is not known.

Study results and limitations: Many donors carried some public TCRs, although rarity characterized most TCR sequences. In vitro work confirmed that a few CMV-associated chains recognize CMV antigens. That first-cohort TCR clusters tended to co-occur in the 130 or so validation repertoires was found in a later analysis.

The germline CDR1 and CDR2 sequences are LGHNA and YSLEER. Trimming took 1 base from V and 9 from J; bases not matched to a gene: 18. This CDR3 contains 18 residues. Generated by immunoSEQ multiplex PCR, the TCRdb table keeps only in-frame clones and is missing some. This table has some 330,000 clones, about nine tenths appearing once. The rearrangement uses TRBV4-3 and TRBJ2-1; TRBD2 aligns across 7 bases. The TCR sequence derives from a woman under 30 in good health and CMV-seronegative. The sample taken for sequencing was PBMCs. CDR3: CASSQVILAAGLEGEQFF. CDR3 sequence (DNA): TGCGCCAGCAGCCAAGTCATCCTAGCGGCGGGACTGGAGGGTGAGCAGTTCTTC.